Each of the 28 T cell receptor beta chains below was sequenced from the same sample in a study of blood T cell repertoires in COVID-19. The data were produced by immunoSEQ multiplex PCR, yet TCRdb's version contains in-frame clones alone and is incomplete. The data contain 150,000 to 200,000 clones, over 70% of them singletons. The sequenced material came from peripheral blood. The receptor set was obtained from a man aged 55 to 70 with active or convalescent COVID-19.

The chain recombines TRBV6-5 with TRBJ2-7; 8 bases fit TRBD1. The CDR3 has 13 amino acids. CDR1 and CDR2 from the germline V gene are MNHEY and SVGAGI. Germline trimming cut 6 bases from V and 3 bases from J; bases unmatched to any gene: 4. The CDR3 DNA is TGTGCCAGCAGGCTGGACAGGGTCTACGAGCAGTACTTC. This gives the protein CASRLDRVYEQYF.

This clone was seen repeatedly, ten times or more. The chain couples TRBV6-6 to TRBJ2-3, with a tentative D call TRBD1 (5 bases). Trimming removed 6 bases from V and 6 bases from J, with 22 bases in between. The CDR3 loop spans 16 amino acids. Germline V CDR1 and CDR2: MNHNY, SVGAGI (reference sequence). The CDR3 DNA reads TGTGCCAGCAGCCCTCTCCAAACAGGCACTGGGGATACGCAGTATTTT. Translating it yields CASSPLQTGTGDTQYF.

The chain links TRBV15 to TRBJ1-1, with 8 nucleotides matching TRBD1. The CDR3 consists of 15 residues. With V trimmed by 3 bases and J by 4 bases, 7 bases remained unmatched. From germline, CDR1 is LNHNV and CDR2 YYDKDF (reference sequence). The CDR3 is CATSSSDRGFTEAFF. In DNA form, the CDR3 reads TGTGCCACCAGCAGTTCAGACAGGGGATTCACTGAAGCTTTCTTT. The full variable domain, completed using reference TRBV15 and TRBJ1-1, is DAMVIQNPRYQVTQFGKPVTLSCSQTLNHNVMYWYQQKSSQAPKLLFHYYDKDFNNEADTPDNFQSRRPNTSFCFLDIRSPGLGDTAMYLCATSSSDRGFTEAFFGQGTRLTVV.

This clone has more than one count but fewer than ten. The rearrangement links TRBV5-4 to TRBJ1-1; no reliable D call. The CDR3 has 11 amino acids. With 2 bases removed from V and 7 bases from J, the gap between germline ends came to 6 bases. Germline CDR1 reads SGHNT; CDR2 reads YYREEE (reference sequence). The CDR3 sequence: CASSFHSEAFF. The CDR3 nucleotides are TGTGCCAGCAGCTTCCACAGTGAAGCTTTCTTT.

V gene TRBV4-1 combines with J gene TRBJ2-7, with D possibly TRBD1 on 6 matching bases. Trimming took off 3 bases at V and 1 base at J, with 16 bases between the two ends. Germline CDR1 reads MGHRA; CDR2 reads YSYEKL. This CDR3 spans 16 amino acids. Written as DNA, the CDR3 is TGCGCCAGCAGCCATGCGGTGGGGACATTGTCCTACGAGCAGTACTTC. Its translation: CASSHAVGTLSYEQYF.

J is TRBJ2-7 and V is TRBV19; 12 nucleotides line up with TRBD2. CDR3 size: 15 residues. Trimming took 4 bases from V and 2 from J; bases not matched to a gene: 3. Germline V CDR1 and CDR2: LNHDA, SQIVND (reference sequence). CDR3 sequence (DNA): TGTGCCAGTAGTACCCGGACTAGCGGGGCCTACGAGCAGTACTTC. Protein sequence: CASSTRTSGAYEQYF.

The chain couples TRBV5-1 to TRBJ1-2; 7 nucleotides agree with TRBD1. The CDR3 consists of 15 residues. Germline CDR1 reads SGHRS; CDR2 reads YFSETQ. The trim removed 8 bases at V and 3 bases at J, leaving 13 bases unmatched. CDR3 protein: CASSTTGDPYYGYTF. CDR3 sequence (DNA): TGCGCCAGTTCAACAACAGGGGACCCCTACTATGGCTACACCTTC.

This clone has just a few counts. The gene calls are TRBV9 and TRBJ2-1, with D possibly TRBD2 on 5 matching bases. CDR3 size: 16 residues. The germline gives CDR1 SGDLS, CDR2 YYNGEE. V lost 4 bases and J lost 3, with 17 bases in between. The CDR3 coding sequence is TGTGCCAGCAGCCTGGACTCCAGAAACCTCTACAATGAGCAGTTCTTC. It translates to CASSLDSRNLYNEQFF.

The genes are TRBV10-3 and TRBJ1-1, with D perhaps matching TRBD1 (6 bases). The CDR3 runs to 16 residues. Germline V CDR1 and CDR2: ENHRY, SYGVKD. With 5 bases removed from V and 0 bases from J, the gap between germline ends came to 16 bases. The DNA of the CDR3 is TGTGCCATCAGTCCTTTACAGGGTATTGTGAACACTGAAGCTTTCTTT. Protein sequence: CAISPLQGIVNTEAFF.

This clone was seen once. CDR3: CASSQSAGVTGELFF. The CDR3, as DNA: TGTGCCAGCAGCCAATCAGCGGGAGTTACCGGGGAGCTGTTTTTT. The chain carries TRBV14 and TRBJ2-2, with 8 bases aligning to TRBD2. CDR1 is SGHDN, CDR2 FVKESK, per germline. The V segment lost 2 bases and the J segment 5 bases; nucleotides outside the gene matches: 4. This CDR3 is 15 amino acids long.

This clone was picked up one time. This chain joins TRBV5-8 and TRBJ1-5, with TRBD1 matching 9 bases. The CDR3 has 13 amino acids. J was trimmed by 5 bases and V by 4 bases; bases with no gene match: 1. Germline-derived CDR1 and CDR2 are SGHTS and YDEGEE. CDR3 nucleotides: TGTGCCAGCAGCCGGACAGGGGATCAGCCCCAGCATTTT. Amino acids: CASSRTGDQPQHF.

The chain carries TRBV5-1 and TRBJ1-2; 7 bases fit TRBD1. This CDR3 contains 15 residues. Germline CDR1 SGHRS, CDR2 YFSETQ. After removal of 4 bases from V and 3 bases from J, the junction contained 9 bases not matched to a gene. The CDR3: CASSPEDRSYYGYTF. In DNA, the CDR3 is TGCGCCAGCAGCCCCGAGGACAGGTCCTACTATGGCTACACCTTC.

The sample holds one count of this clone. The rearrangement uses TRBV12-3 or TRBV12-4 and TRBJ2-3, with no clear D. The CDR3 sequence is 12 residues long. V lost 6 bases and J lost 4, with 8 bases in between. Here the CDR3 reads CASRAEADTQYF. Here the CDR3 DNA reads TGTGCCAGCAGAGCAGAGGCAGATACGCAGTATTTT.

This sequence joins TRBV5-1 and TRBJ2-3; 7 nucleotides line up with TRBD1. CDR3 length: 14 amino acids. The V gene end was trimmed by 3 bases and the J gene end by 4 bases; junction bases not matched to a gene: 5. The germline V gene has CDR1 SGHRS and CDR2 YFSETQ. In DNA, the CDR3 is TGCGCCAGCAGCTCGACAGGGTTGCCAGATACGCAGTATTTT. It specifies CASSSTGLPDTQYF.

The chain couples TRBV27 to TRBJ2-7; tentatively, D is TRBD1 (5 bases). Germline-derived CDR1 and CDR2 are MNHEY and SMNVEV (reference sequence). The CDR3 has 14 residues. V lost 7 bases and J 5 bases, leaving 18 bases between the germline ends. The CDR3 nucleotides are TGTGCCAGCAATCAGTGGCAGGGTAGCCACGAGCAGTACTTC. Protein product: CASNQWQGSHEQYF.

V is TRBV2 and J is TRBJ1-1; D is perhaps TRBD1 (5 bases). The CDR3 is 11 amino acids. Germline V gene sequence: CDR1 SNHLY, CDR2 FYNNEI. V was shortened by 8 bases and J by 3 bases, with 7 bases between the two germline ends. CDR3: CASAGDTEAFF. The CDR3 region has the DNA TGTGCCAGCGCGGGGGACACTGAAGCTTTCTTT.

The rearrangement links TRBV5-4 to TRBJ2-7; no clear D. The germline gives CDR1 SGHNT, CDR2 YYREEE (reference sequence). Trimming shortened V by 4 bases and J by 4 bases, and 12 bases separated the two germline ends. The CDR3 loop spans 13 amino acids. The CDR3: CASSLGMEYEQYF. CDR3 nucleotide sequence: TGTGCCAGCAGCCTAGGAATGGAGTACGAGCAGTACTTC.

The chain recombines TRBV28 with TRBJ2-4, with TRBD2 matching over 10 bases. This CDR3 comprises 15 residues. J gave up 5 bases and V 3 bases, and 4 bases lay outside the gene matches. Germline CDR1 MDHEN, CDR2 SYDVKM. The CDR3 nucleotides are TGTGCCAGCAGTTTCTCTAGCGGGGGACAAAACATTCAGTACTTC. It translates to CASSFSSGGQNIQYF.

This CDR3 reads CASSILQGSTNEKLFF. Written as DNA, the CDR3 is TGTGCCAGCAGTATCCTACAGGGCTCAACTAATGAAAAACTGTTTTTT. J is TRBJ1-4 and V is TRBV28; D is possibly TRBD1 (6 bases). The germline gives CDR1 MDHEN, CDR2 SYDVKM. V was clipped by 5 bases and J by 0 bases, with 13 bases between them. The length of the CDR3 is 16 residues.

V and J are TRBV24-1 and TRBJ2-5; 7 nucleotides match TRBD1. V trimming: 7 bases; J trimming: 5 bases; junction bases outside the gene matches: 6. This CDR3 is 13 amino acids long. Germline V gives CDR1 KGHDR, CDR2 SFDVKD. DNA for the CDR3: TGTGCCACCAGCCGGACAGGCGGGGAGACCCAGTACTTC. Translated, it gives CATSRTGGETQYF.

The gene calls are TRBV24-1 and TRBJ1-4; unclear D gene. The ends were cut back, 3 bases at V and 4 bases at J, with 8 bases in the middle. The CDR3 is 14 amino acids. Germline CDR1 is KGHDR and CDR2 is SFDVKD. The CDR3 spells CATSDTGSNEKLFF. The CDR3 DNA reads as TGTGCCACCAGTGATACCGGGAGTAATGAAAAACTGTTTTTT.

In DNA form, the CDR3 reads TGTGCCAGCAGTTGGGGAGCGTACAATGAGCAGTTCTTC. The encoded protein is CASSWGAYNEQFF. The chain recombines TRBV27 with TRBJ2-1; a possible D gene is TRBD2 (5 bases). CDR3 length: 13 amino acids. Germline V gene sequence: CDR1 MNHEY, CDR2 SMNVEV (reference sequence). The germline V and J ends were trimmed by 4 bases and 4 bases, with 8 bases remaining between them.

The chain carries TRBV7-8 and TRBJ2-2, with 14 bases that match TRBD2. CDR3 length: 19 amino acids. V trimming: 3 bases; J trimming: 4 bases; junction bases outside the gene matches: 10. Per the germline V gene, CDR1 is SGHVS and CDR2 is FQNEAQ. The CDR3 nucleotides are TGTGCCAGCAGCTTGGGACCGGGACTAGCGGGAGAGGGCACCGGGGAGCTGTTTTTT. Protein sequence: CASSLGPGLAGEGTGELFF.

This rearrangement joins TRBV27 to TRBJ1-2; D perhaps matches TRBD1 (6 bases). CDR3 length: 15 amino acids. Trimming pared 7 bases from V and 4 bases from J, leaving 19 bases between. The germline CDR1 and CDR2 sequences are MNHEY and SMNVEV (reference sequence). CDR3 nucleotides: TGTGCCAGCAAGACCAACAGGGCCGAGGGCTATGGCTACACCTTC. Amino acid sequence: CASKTNRAEGYGYTF.

The V gene is TRBV13, the J gene TRBJ2-7, with 7 bases identical to TRBD1. V lost 6 bases to trimming and J lost 1 base; unmatched junction nucleotides: 3. This CDR3 has 13 amino acids. Germline CDR1 reads PRHDT; CDR2 reads FYEKMQ (reference sequence). CDR3 loop: CASSPGQSYEQYF. The CDR3 DNA is TGTGCCAGCAGTCCGGGACAGTCCTACGAGCAGTACTTC.

The rearrangement uses TRBV7-2 and TRBJ2-1; 11 nucleotides align to TRBD2. The CDR3 is made up of 15 amino acids. Germline assignment: CDR1 SGHTA and CDR2 FQGNSA. Trimming at V came to 6 bases and at J to 5 bases, leaving 6 bases not matched to a gene. CDR3 DNA sequence: TGTGCCAGCAGAAGCGGGACTAGCGGAAACAATGAGCAGTTCTTC. Amino acids: CASRSGTSGNNEQFF. The entire variable domain, with the rest obtained from reference TRBV7-2 and TRBJ2-1, is as follows: GAGVSQSPSNKVTEKGKDVELRCDPISGHTALYWYRQSLGQGLEFLIYFQGNSAPDKSGLPSDRFSAERTGGSVSTLTIQRTQQEDSAVYLCASRSGTSGNNEQFFGPGTRLTVL.

This chain connects TRBV7-9 to TRBJ1-1; TRBD1 is a possible D gene (5 bases). Germline-derived CDR1 and CDR2 are SEHNR and FQNEAQ (reference sequence). The CDR3 has 14 amino acids. The V gene lost 0 bases and the J gene lost 2 bases, with 7 bases spanning the gap. As DNA, the CDR3 is TGTGCCAGCAGCTTAGCTGACAGTAACACTGAAGCTTTCTTT. Translating gives CASSLADSNTEAFF. Drawing the rest from reference TRBV7-9 and TRBJ1-1, the complete variable domain is DTGVSQNPRHKITKRGQNVTFRCDPISEHNRLYWYRQTLGQGPEFLTYFQNEAQLEKSRLLSDRFSAERPKGSFSTLEIQRTEQGDSAMYLCASSLADSNTEAFFGQGTRLTVV.

The chain couples TRBV3-1 (or the pseudogene TRBV3-2) to TRBJ2-7; 10 bases agree with TRBD1. V was clipped by 5 bases and J by 0 bases; unmatched bases: 10. The V gene's germline CDR1 is LGHDT and CDR2 YNNKEL (reference sequence). The length of the CDR3 is 17 residues. CDR3 bases: TGTGCCAGCAGCTATATAAGAGGGACAGGGGACTCCTACGAGCAGTACTTC. As protein: CASSYIRGTGDSYEQYF.